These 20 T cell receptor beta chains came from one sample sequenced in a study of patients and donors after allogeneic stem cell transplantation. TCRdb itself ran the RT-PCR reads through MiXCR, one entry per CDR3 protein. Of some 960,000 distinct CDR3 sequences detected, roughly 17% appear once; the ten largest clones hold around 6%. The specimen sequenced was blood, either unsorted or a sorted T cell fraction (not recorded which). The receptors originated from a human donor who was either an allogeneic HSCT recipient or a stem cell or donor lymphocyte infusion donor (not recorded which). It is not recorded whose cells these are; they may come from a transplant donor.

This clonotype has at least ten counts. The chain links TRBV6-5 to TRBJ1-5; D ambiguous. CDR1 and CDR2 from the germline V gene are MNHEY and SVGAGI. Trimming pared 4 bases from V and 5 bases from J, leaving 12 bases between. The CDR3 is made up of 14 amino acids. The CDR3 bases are TGTGCCAGCAGTTTTGCGAGGAACGATCAGCCCCAGCATTTT. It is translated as CASSFARNDQPQHF.

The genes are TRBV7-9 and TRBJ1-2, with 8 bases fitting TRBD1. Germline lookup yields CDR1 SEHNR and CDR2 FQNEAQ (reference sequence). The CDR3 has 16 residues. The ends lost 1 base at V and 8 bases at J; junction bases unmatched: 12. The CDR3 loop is CASSLGAGGPPLGYTF. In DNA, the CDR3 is TGTGCCAGCAGCTTAGGGGCAGGGGGCCCGCCCTTGGGCTACACCTTC.

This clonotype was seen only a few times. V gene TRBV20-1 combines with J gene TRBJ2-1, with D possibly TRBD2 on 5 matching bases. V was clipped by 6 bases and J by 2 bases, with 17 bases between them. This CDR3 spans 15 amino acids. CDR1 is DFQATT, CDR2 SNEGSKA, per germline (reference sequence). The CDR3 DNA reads TGCAGTGCCCGCCTGGTGGAGGTAACCTACAATGAGCAGTTCTTC. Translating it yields CSARLVEVTYNEQFF.

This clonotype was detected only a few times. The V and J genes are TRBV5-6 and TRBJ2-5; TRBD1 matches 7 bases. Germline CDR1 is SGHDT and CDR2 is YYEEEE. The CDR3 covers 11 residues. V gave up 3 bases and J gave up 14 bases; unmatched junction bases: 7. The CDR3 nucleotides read TGTGCCAGCAGCTCAGGACAGGTAGTTTACTTC. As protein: CASSSGQVVYF. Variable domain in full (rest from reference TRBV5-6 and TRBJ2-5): DAGVTQSPTHLIKTRGQQVTLRCSPKSGHDTVSWYQQALGQGPQFIFQYYEEEERQRGNFPDRFSGHQFPNYSSELNVNALLLGDSALYLCASSSGQVVYFGPGTRLLVL.

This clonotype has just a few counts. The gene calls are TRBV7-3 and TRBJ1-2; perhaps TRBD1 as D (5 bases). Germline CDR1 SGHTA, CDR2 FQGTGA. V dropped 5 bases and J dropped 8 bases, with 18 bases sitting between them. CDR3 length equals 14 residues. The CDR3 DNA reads TGTGCCAGCAGCCTGATGGCGGCCAGGGACGGCTACACCTTC. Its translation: CASSLMAARDGYTF.

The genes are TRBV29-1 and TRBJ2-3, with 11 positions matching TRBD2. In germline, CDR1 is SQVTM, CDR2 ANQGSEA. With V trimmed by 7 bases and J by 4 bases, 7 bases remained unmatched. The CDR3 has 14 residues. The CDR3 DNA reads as TGCAGCGCCACGACTAGCGGGACAGCAGATACGCAGTATTTT. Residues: CSATTSGTADTQYF.

CDR3 protein: CASMSVTGYGYTF. CDR3 nucleotide sequence: TGTGCCAGCATGTCGGTAACAGGGTATGGCTACACCTTC. The V call is TRBV11-3, the J call TRBJ1-2; the D gene is possibly TRBD1 (6 bases). The CDR3 spans 13 residues. Between the trimmed V and J ends, which lost 7 bases and 5 bases, there was a span of 14 bases. Germline V lookup: CDR1 SGHNT, CDR2 YENEEA.

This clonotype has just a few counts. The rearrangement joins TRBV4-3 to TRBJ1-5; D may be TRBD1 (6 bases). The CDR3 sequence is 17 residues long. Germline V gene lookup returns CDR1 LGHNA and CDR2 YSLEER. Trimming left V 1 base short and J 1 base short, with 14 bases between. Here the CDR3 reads CASSQGLNRASNQPQHF. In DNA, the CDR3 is TGCGCCAGCAGCCAAGGCCTCAACAGGGCAAGCAATCAGCCCCAGCATTTT.

For the CDR3, the DNA is TGTGCCAGCACACGGACAGTCAACTATGGCTACACCTTC. It is translated as CASTRTVNYGYTF. The chain couples TRBV7-2 to TRBJ1-2; perhaps TRBD1 as D (6 bases). The CDR3 totals 13 residues. The ends were cut back, 7 bases at V and 2 bases at J, with 11 bases in the middle. Germline V gene data show CDR1 as SGHTA and CDR2 as FQGNSA.

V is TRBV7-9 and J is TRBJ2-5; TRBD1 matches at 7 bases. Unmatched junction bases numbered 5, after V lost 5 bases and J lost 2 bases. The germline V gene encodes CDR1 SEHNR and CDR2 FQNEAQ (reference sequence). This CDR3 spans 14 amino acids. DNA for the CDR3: TGTGCCAGCAGCCCATGGGACAGACAAGAGACCCAGTACTTC. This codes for CASSPWDRQETQYF.

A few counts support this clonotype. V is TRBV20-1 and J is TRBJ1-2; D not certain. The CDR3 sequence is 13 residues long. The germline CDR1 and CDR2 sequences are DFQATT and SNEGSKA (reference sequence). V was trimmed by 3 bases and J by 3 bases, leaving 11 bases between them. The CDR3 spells CSARSGEDYGYTF. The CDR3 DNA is TGCAGTGCTAGGTCTGGGGAAGACTATGGCTACACCTTC.

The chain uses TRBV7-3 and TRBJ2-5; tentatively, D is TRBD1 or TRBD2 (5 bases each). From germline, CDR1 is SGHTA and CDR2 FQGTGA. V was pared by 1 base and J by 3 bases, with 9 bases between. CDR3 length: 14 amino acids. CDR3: CASSLSRDEETQYF. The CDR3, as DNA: TGTGCCAGCAGCTTAAGCCGGGACGAAGAGACCCAGTACTTC.

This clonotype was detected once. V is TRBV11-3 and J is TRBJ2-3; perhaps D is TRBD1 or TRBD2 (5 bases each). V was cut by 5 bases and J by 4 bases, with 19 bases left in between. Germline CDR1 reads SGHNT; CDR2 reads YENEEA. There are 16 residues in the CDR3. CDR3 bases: TGTGCCAGCAGCGCACGGACTGGATTAGGGGCAGATACGCAGTATTTT. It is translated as CASSARTGLGADTQYF.

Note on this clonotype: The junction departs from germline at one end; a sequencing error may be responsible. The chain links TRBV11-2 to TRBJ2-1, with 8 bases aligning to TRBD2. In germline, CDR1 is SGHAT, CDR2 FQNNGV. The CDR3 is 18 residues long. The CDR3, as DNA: TGTGCCAGCAGCTTAAGTAGAGGCGGGGGGCCCTCCTACAATGAGCAGATCTTC. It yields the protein CASSLSRGGGPSYNEQIF.

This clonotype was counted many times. CDR3 residues: CASSLAHNEQFF. The DNA for the CDR3 is TGTGCCAGCAGTTTAGCACACAATGAGCAGTTCTTC. V and J are TRBV12-3 or TRBV12-4 and TRBJ2-1; D remains ambiguous. The CDR3 is 12 amino acids. Trimming shortened V by 0 bases and J by 5 bases, and 2 bases separated the two germline ends.

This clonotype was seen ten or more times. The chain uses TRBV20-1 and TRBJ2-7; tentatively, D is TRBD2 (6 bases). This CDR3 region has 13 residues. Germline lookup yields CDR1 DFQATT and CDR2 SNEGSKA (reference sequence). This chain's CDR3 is CSGGPPRPYEQYF. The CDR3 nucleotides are TGCAGCGGGGGACCACCCCGGCCCTACGAGCAGTACTTC.

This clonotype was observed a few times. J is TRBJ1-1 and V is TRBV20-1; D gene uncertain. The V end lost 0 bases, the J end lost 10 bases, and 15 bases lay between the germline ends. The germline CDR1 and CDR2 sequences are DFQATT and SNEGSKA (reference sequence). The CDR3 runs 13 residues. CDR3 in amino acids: CSARDAGSLPAFF. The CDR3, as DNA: TGCAGTGCTAGAGATGCAGGCTCCCTCCCAGCTTTCTTT.

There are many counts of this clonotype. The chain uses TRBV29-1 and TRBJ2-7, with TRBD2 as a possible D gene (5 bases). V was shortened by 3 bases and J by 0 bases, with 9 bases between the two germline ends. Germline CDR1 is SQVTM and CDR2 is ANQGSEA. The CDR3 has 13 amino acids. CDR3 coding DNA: TGCAGCGTTGAGGAGGTGAGCTCCTACGAGCAGTACTTC. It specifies CSVEEVSSYEQYF.

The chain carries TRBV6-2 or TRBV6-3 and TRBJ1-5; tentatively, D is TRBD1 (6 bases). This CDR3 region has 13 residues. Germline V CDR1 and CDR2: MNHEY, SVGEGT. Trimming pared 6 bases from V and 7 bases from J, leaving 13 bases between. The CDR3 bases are TGTGCCAGCAGAACTACAGGGTACCAGCCCCAGCATTTT. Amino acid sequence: CASRTTGYQPQHF.

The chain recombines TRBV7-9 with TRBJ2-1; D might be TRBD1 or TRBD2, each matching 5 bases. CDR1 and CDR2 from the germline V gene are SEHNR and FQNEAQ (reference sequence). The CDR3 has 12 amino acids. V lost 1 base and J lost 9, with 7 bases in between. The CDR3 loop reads CASSLEGSEQFF. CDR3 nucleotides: TGTGCCAGCAGCTTAGAGGGGAGTGAGCAGTTCTTC.